This passage covers 23 T cell receptor beta chains from one sample sequenced in a study of blood T cell repertoires in COVID-19. Method: immunoSEQ multiplex PCR; TCRdb's copy keeps in-frame clones and lacks some. This table holds some 130,000 clones, roughly 90% found once. The sample was peripheral blood. The receptor set was obtained from a man aged 50 to 60 with active COVID-19.

There are many counts of this clone. The chain is built from TRBV6-5 and TRBJ2-7; 14 bases fit TRBD2. The germline gives CDR1 MNHEY, CDR2 SVGAGI. The CDR3 is made up of 14 amino acids. After removal of 5 bases from V and 5 bases from J, the junction contained 2 bases not matched to a gene. DNA for the CDR3: TGTGCCAGCAGTCCGGGACTAGCGGGGGACGAGCAGTACTTC. Translation: CASSPGLAGDEQYF.

This chain connects TRBV5-6 to TRBJ2-7; D uncertain. The CDR3 spans 14 residues. The V end lost 1 base, the J end lost 0 bases, and 8 bases lay between the germline ends. Germline CDR1 SGHDT, CDR2 YYEEEE. The CDR3 DNA is TGTGCCAGCAGCTTGCGGTGGAGCTCCTACGAGCAGTACGTC. Residues: CASSLRWSSYEQYV.

The genes are TRBV11-3 and TRBJ2-7; 7 bases agree with TRBD1. The CDR3 spans 15 residues. J lost 6 bases, V lost 5 bases, and 13 bases had no gene match. The germline gives CDR1 SGHNT, CDR2 YENEEA. The CDR3 is CASSPAGTEGPEQYF. The CDR3 nucleotides read TGTGCCAGCAGCCCGGCAGGGACAGAGGGGCCCGAGCAGTACTTC.

This sequence joins TRBV24-1 and TRBJ2-3, with D perhaps TRBD2 (6 bases). Germline V lookup: CDR1 KGHDR, CDR2 SFDVKD. Trimming shortened V by 9 bases and J by 0 bases, and 12 bases separated the two germline ends. CDR3 length: 14 residues. The CDR3 sequence is CATSAGGSTDTQYF. In nucleotides, the CDR3 is TGTGCCACCTCTGCCGGGGGAAGCACAGATACGCAGTATTTT.

The sample holds a few counts of this clone. The rearrangement links TRBV2 to TRBJ1-5; D is unresolved. Germline-derived CDR1 and CDR2 are SNHLY and FYNNEI. V lost 2 bases to trimming and J lost 3 bases, with 8 bases between them. The CDR3 length is 14 residues. CDR3 sequence reads: CASSELEDNQPQHF. The DNA for the CDR3 is TGTGCCAGCAGTGAACTTGAGGACAATCAGCCCCAGCATTTT.

The chain is built from TRBV6-5 and TRBJ2-7, with D perhaps TRBD1 (5 bases). The V and J ends lost 7 bases and 4 bases respectively, with 11 bases between them. The CDR3 contains 12 residues. Germline CDR1 MNHEY, CDR2 SVGAGI. The CDR3 region is CASKIDSYEQYV. The CDR3 DNA is TGTGCCAGCAAAATAGACAGTTACGAGCAGTACGTC.

This clone occurred once. This chain links TRBV9 with TRBJ1-3; perhaps TRBD1 as D (6 bases). The germline gives CDR1 SGDLS, CDR2 YYNGEE. The V end was cut by 4 bases, the J end by 4 bases, with 18 bases between. The CDR3 covers 16 residues. The CDR3 here is CASSPLQGSTGNTIYF. Written as DNA, the CDR3 is TGTGCCAGCAGCCCCCTACAGGGATCGACAGGAAACACCATATATTTT.

The chain uses TRBV11-2 and TRBJ2-5; a weak D match, TRBD1 (6 bases). This CDR3 is 16 amino acids long. With 4 bases removed from V and 1 base from J, the gap between germline ends came to 16 bases. The germline gives CDR1 SGHAT, CDR2 FQNNGV. CDR3 coding DNA: TGTGCCAGCAGCTCCTGGGGGCGGGCGGGCCAAGAGACCCAGTACTTC. It yields the protein CASSSWGRAGQETQYF. Full variable domain (rest looked up from reference TRBV11-2 and TRBJ2-5): EAGVAQSPRYKIIEKRQSVAFWCNPISGHATLYWYQQILGQGPKLLIQFQNNGVVDDSQLPKDRFSAERLKGVDSTLKIQPAKLEDSAVYLCASSSWGRAGQETQYFGPGTRLLVL.

This clone was seen repeatedly, ten times or more. The V and J genes are TRBV6-4 and TRBJ2-2; tentative D call: TRBD2 (5 bases). CDR3 length: 14 amino acids. From germline, CDR1 is MRHNA and CDR2 SNTAGT. V was trimmed by 8 bases and J by 1 base, leaving 11 bases between them. The CDR3 is CASELGLNTGELFF. CDR3 bases: TGTGCCAGCGAACTAGGGTTGAACACCGGGGAGCTGTTTTTT.

The rearrangement links TRBV6-1 to TRBJ1-3; perhaps TRBD1 as D (5 bases). The CDR3 is 13 amino acids. Germline V CDR1 and CDR2: MNHNS, SASEGT. V dropped 3 bases and J dropped 7 bases, with 10 bases sitting between them. CDR3 coding DNA: TGTGCCAGCAGTGAGGGACTAGGTAACACCATATATTTT. Its protein is CASSEGLGNTIYF.

The rearrangement joins TRBV9 to TRBJ2-2, with 7 bases aligning to TRBD2. The CDR3 is 15 residues long. Germline CDR1 and CDR2: SGDLS and YYNGEE. V dropped 6 bases and J dropped 4; count of bases not matched to a gene: 9. The CDR3 region is CASTLSRGSTGELFF. The CDR3 DNA follows: TGTGCCAGCACCCTCTCGCGGGGGTCCACCGGGGAGCTGTTTTTT.

V and J are TRBV5-1 and TRBJ1-2, with 11 positions matching TRBD1. After removal of 0 bases from V and 3 bases from J, the junction contained 4 bases not matched to a gene. The CDR3 has 16 residues. Germline CDR1 and CDR2: SGHRS and YFSETQ. In DNA, the CDR3 is TGCGCCAGCAGCTTGGGAGGACAGGGGGCCCACTATGGCTACACCTTC. It yields the protein CASSLGGQGAHYGYTF.

The gene calls are TRBV21-1 and TRBJ1-6; TRBD1 is taken as the D call from the table, unchecked against the DNA. TRBV21-1 is deemed a pseudogene. This CDR3 has 18 residues. The DNA for the CDR3 is TGTGCCAGCAGCAAATGCACGGGGAAAGGGGGATGTAATTCACCCCTCCACTTT. Its translation: CASSKCTGKGGCNSPLHF.

The V gene is TRBV2, the J gene TRBJ1-1; 11 bases map to TRBD1. J lost 3 bases, V lost 8 bases, and 8 bases had no gene match. From germline, CDR1 is SNHLY and CDR2 FYNNEI. The CDR3 is 15 amino acids. This CDR3 reads CASVRDRGDYTEAFF. DNA of the CDR3: TGTGCCAGCGTAAGGGACAGGGGGGACTACACTGAAGCTTTCTTT.

This clone was counted a few times. The chain has TRBV5-4 and TRBJ1-1, with 8 bases that match TRBD1. J lost 4 bases, V lost 7 bases, and 12 bases had no gene match. CDR1 is SGHNT and CDR2 is YYREEE in the germline V gene (reference sequence). This CDR3 has 15 residues. The CDR3 spells CASGRSGGASTEAFF. The DNA for the CDR3 is TGTGCCAGCGGTCGTTCAGGGGGCGCGAGCACTGAAGCTTTCTTT.

The V gene is TRBV9, the J gene TRBJ1-1, with D unresolved. Trimming left V 0 bases short and J 4 bases short, with 13 bases between. The CDR3 extends over 15 amino acids. Germline loops: CDR1 SGDLS, CDR2 YYNGEE. In DNA form, the CDR3 reads TGTGCCAGCAGCGTAGTGCTAAGTGGGAGCACTGAAGCTTTCTTT. This encodes CASSVVLSGSTEAFF.

The chain links TRBV7-9 to TRBJ2-1; 8 bases fit TRBD1. Germline CDR1 is SEHNR and CDR2 is FQNEAQ (reference sequence). J gave up 16 bases and V 6 bases, and 11 bases lay outside the gene matches. The CDR3 is made up of 12 amino acids. CDR3 amino acids: CASRLNDRGTFF. CDR3 nucleotide sequence: TGTGCCAGCAGACTAAATGACAGGGGCACTTTCTTC. The complete variable domain, with remaining parts taken from reference TRBV7-9 and TRBJ2-1, reads DTGVSQNPRHKITKRGQNVTFRCDPISEHNRLYWYRQTLGQGPEFLTYFQNEAQLEKSRLLSDRFSAERPKGSFSTLEIQRTEQGDSAMYLCASRLNDRGTFFGPGTRLTVL.

J is TRBJ1-2 and V is TRBV7-9, with D perhaps matching TRBD1 (6 bases). The CDR3 covers 12 residues. Per the germline V gene, CDR1 is SEHNR and CDR2 is FQNEAQ (reference sequence). The V end lost 5 bases, the J end lost 8 bases, and 12 bases lay between the germline ends. The CDR3 spells CASSLAGDGYTF. DNA for the CDR3: TGTGCCAGCAGCCTCGCAGGGGACGGCTACACCTTC.

The chain is built from TRBV9 and TRBJ2-3, with 11 positions matching TRBD2. The CDR3 totals 15 residues. With 2 bases clipped from V and 2 bases from J, the junction kept 1 base outside the gene matches. Germline V gene lookup returns CDR1 SGDLS and CDR2 YYNGEE. The CDR3 spells CASSVTSGTTDTQYF. The CDR3 DNA sequence: TGTGCCAGCAGCGTGACTAGCGGGACCACAGATACGCAGTATTTT.

The chain recombines TRBV5-1 with TRBJ2-1, with 9 positions matching TRBD2. The V and J ends lost 4 bases and 5 bases, in that order; junction bases with no gene match: 4. The CDR3 runs 14 residues. The V gene's germline CDR1 is SGHRS and CDR2 YFSETQ. For the CDR3, the DNA is TGCGCCAGCAGCCCCAGGACTAGCGACAATGAGCAGTTCTTC. This sequence encodes CASSPRTSDNEQFF.

This rearrangement joins TRBV28 to TRBJ2-6; D may be TRBD1 (6 bases). This CDR3 is built from 16 residues. Germline V gives CDR1 MDHEN, CDR2 SYDVKM. V was clipped by 7 bases and J by 0 bases, with 13 bases between them. The CDR3 region is CASTQQGYSGANVLTF. In DNA, the CDR3 is TGTGCCAGCACCCAACAGGGATACTCTGGGGCCAACGTCCTGACTTTC.

The V and J genes are TRBV7-9 and TRBJ2-1; D uncertain. The length of the CDR3 is 11 residues. With 5 bases removed from V and 12 bases from J, the gap between germline ends came to 11 bases. Germline loops: CDR1 SEHNR, CDR2 FQNEAQ (reference sequence). The CDR3 region is CASSGPGSQFF. The CDR3 DNA sequence: TGTGCCAGCAGCGGCCCGGGTTCGCAGTTCTTC.

This chain connects TRBV7-3 to TRBJ2-7; 10 nucleotides line up with TRBD2. This CDR3 has 15 amino acids. V was clipped by 6 bases and J by 0 bases; unmatched bases: 5. Germline-derived CDR1 and CDR2 are SGHTA and FQGTGA. The CDR3 bases are TGTGCCAGCAGTCCAAGCGGGGGGGACTCCTACGAGCAGTACTTC. This codes for CASSPSGGDSYEQYF.